Shown below are 2 T cell receptor beta chains from a single sample sequenced in a study of long-term antiretroviral therapy in people with HIV. A v3.0 immunoSEQ assay was performed at survey level. Produced via immunoSEQ multiplex PCR; TCRdb's table is partial and in-frame only. The sample has roughly 29,000 clones; about 95% are singletons. This specimen was unsorted PBMCs, taken 6 to 6.5 years after starting antiretroviral therapy. The receptors here all came from a man aged 25 to 40 with HIV.

This clone was counted once. V and J are TRBV18 and TRBJ2-1; the match to TRBD2 covers 10 bases. The trim removed 1 base at V and 5 bases at J, leaving 8 bases unmatched. CDR1 and CDR2 (germline): KGHSH, LQKENI. This CDR3 contains 17 residues. The DNA of the CDR3 is TGTGCCAGCTCACCACTCCAGCGGGGGGGTGACCACAATGAGCAGTTCTTC. It specifies CASSPLQRGGDHNEQFF.

V and J are TRBV5-4 and TRBJ2-5; no clear D. CDR1 and CDR2 from the germline V gene are SGHNT and YYREEE (reference sequence). V lost 1 base, J lost 3 bases, and 13 bases lay in between. The CDR3 has 15 residues. CDR3 loop: CASSLFGRAKETQYF. CDR3 nucleotides: TGTGCCAGCAGCTTGTTTGGTAGGGCGAAAGAGACCCAGTACTTC.